This TCR beta chain comes out of a study of T cells after yellow fever vaccination. Study in general: It was SMART-Seq v4 Ultra Low Input that prepared the fractions with low cell numbers. Study conclusions and caveats: Abundant bulk-population clonotypes could contaminate the FACS-sorted repertoires. Most primary-vaccination clones recurred post-booster (roughly 96% CD4, 88% CD8).

This clonotype appeared a few times. The antigen is undetermined. CDR1 SQVTM and CDR2 ANQGSEA come from the germline V gene. The CDR3 is made up of 12 amino acids. Trimming removed 8 bases at V and 2 bases at J, with 12 bases between. Conversion of TCR transcripts into cDNA relied on 5'RACE template switching, which added a universal primer site and UMIs. TCRdb passed the 5' RACE reads through MiXCR, listing each CDR3 protein once. This sample has just under 600,000 distinct CDR3 sequences, with less than 15% found just once. The chain employs TRBV29-1 and TRBJ1-1, with D perhaps matching TRBD1 (5 bases). The receptor's source is a man aged 30 to 39 who received the YFV17D yellow fever vaccine. Here the sequenced sample was PBMCs, taken on the day of the yellow fever booster vaccination. The CDR3 DNA is TGCAGCCTCCCCGGGACCAACACTGAAGCTTTCTTT. It is translated as CSLPGTNTEAFF.